The 8 T cell receptor beta chains reported below all come from one sample, sequenced in a study of shared clonotypes between healthy human individuals. The table came from immunoSEQ multiplex PCR; TCRdb's copy has only in-frame clones and leaves some out. The sample carries millions of clones, over 90% recorded once. Sequenced input: naive CD4+ T cells from PBMCs. Stated subset: CD45RA+ positively selected. The receptors originated from a man aged 18-30 years in good health. Some clones in this sample may be carry-over from other donors' samples.

V usage is TRBV9 and J usage is TRBJ2-2; 7 nucleotides align to TRBD2. The germline CDR1 and CDR2 sequences are SGDLS and YYNGEE. This CDR3 region has 17 residues. V gave up 4 bases and J gave up 0 bases; unmatched junction bases: 9. In DNA form, the CDR3 reads TGTGCCAGCAGCCCCCGCGTAGCGGGTACGAACACCGGGGAGCTGTTTTTT. The encoded protein is CASSPRVAGTNTGELFF.

This clone was picked up a small number of times. This chain connects TRBV28 to TRBJ1-5; possible D gene TRBD1, 6 bases. Trimming stripped 8 bases from V and 4 bases from J, with 18 bases between. This CDR3 spans 15 amino acids. Looked up from germline, CDR1 is MDHEN and CDR2 is SYDVKM. The CDR3 protein is CASGTRTVSNQPQHF. The CDR3 region has the DNA TGTGCCAGCGGGACCAGGACAGTTTCTAATCAGCCCCAGCATTTT.

The chain combines TRBV28 with TRBJ2-2; 10 nucleotides agree with TRBD1. The CDR3 is made up of 16 amino acids. Germline CDR1 reads MDHEN; CDR2 reads SYDVKM. V lost 5 bases and J lost 5; bases outside the gene matches: 8. CDR3 loop: CASSIPGQGRTGELFF. Here the CDR3 DNA reads TGTGCCAGCAGTATACCGGGACAGGGGAGAACCGGGGAGCTGTTTTTT. Full variable domain (outside the CDR3, taken from reference TRBV28 and TRBJ2-2): DVKVTQSSRYLVKRTGEKVFLECVQDMDHENMFWYRQDPGLGLRLIYFSYDVKMKEKGDIPEGYSVSREKKERFSLILESASTNQTSMYLCASSIPGQGRTGELFFGEGSRLTVL.

The V call is TRBV14, the J call TRBJ2-6; a weak D match, TRBD1 (6 bases). Germline V gene lookup returns CDR1 SGHDN and CDR2 FVKESK. Trimming took off 0 bases at V and 0 bases at J, with 15 bases between the two ends. The CDR3 has 19 amino acids. DNA for the CDR3: TGTGCCAGCAGCCAAGATTGGGCAGGGGTTCGCTCTGGGGCCAACGTCCTGACTTTC. As protein: CASSQDWAGVRSGANVLTF. Variable domain in full (rest from reference TRBV14 and TRBJ2-6): EAGVTQFPSHSVIEKGQTVTLRCDPISGHDNLYWYRRVMGKEIKFLLHFVKESKQDESGMPNNRFLAERTGGTYSTLKVQPAELEDSGVYFCASSQDWAGVRSGANVLTFGAGSRLTVL.

The rearrangement links TRBV7-6 to TRBJ2-5, with a possible D match to TRBD2 (6 bases). The CDR3 contains 16 residues. Germline values: CDR1 SGHVS, CDR2 FNYEAQ. V lost 1 base and J lost 5, with 17 bases in between. The CDR3 DNA follows: TGTGCCAGCAGCTTAGTTGGCCTTGAGGGAGGTGAGACCCAGTACTTC. It specifies CASSLVGLEGGETQYF.

The V gene is TRBV25-1, the J gene TRBJ2-1; D call uncertain. The V end lost 1 base, the J end lost 12 bases, and 10 bases lay between the germline ends. This CDR3 is built from 12 residues. Germline values: CDR1 MGHDK, CDR2 SYGVNS. CDR3 DNA sequence: TGTGCCAGCAGTGAATCAGAAGCGATGCAGTTCTTC. Protein: CASSESEAMQFF. Based on the CDR3 plus reference TRBV25-1 and TRBJ2-1, the full variable domain is EADIYQTPRYLVIGTGKKITLECSQTMGHDKMYWYQQDPGMELHLIHYSYGVNSTEKGDLSSESTVSRIRTEHFPLTLESARPSHTSQYLCASSESEAMQFFGPGTRLTVL.

This chain connects TRBV1 to TRBJ1-5. TRBV1 counts as a pseudogene. The CDR3 extends over 19 amino acids. The CDR3 DNA sequence: TGCACCAGCAGCCAAGGACCCTGGACCGTAGAGGATAGCAATCAGCCCCAGCATTTT. Encoded protein: CTSSQGPWTVEDSNQPQHF.

This clone was seen more than once but under ten times. The same CDR3 arises from other DNA sequences in this sample as well. The chain combines TRBV5-1 with TRBJ2-5; D might be TRBD1 (6 bases). The CDR3 is 15 residues long. V was trimmed by 0 bases and J by 2 bases, leaving 11 bases between them. Germline CDR1 SGHRS, CDR2 YFSETQ. This CDR3 is CASSLGTALQETQYF. The CDR3 nucleotides are TGCGCCAGCAGCTTGGGGACAGCCTTACAAGAGACCCAGTACTTC.